Each of the 24 T cell receptor beta chains below was sequenced from the same sample in a study of T cells in Graves' hyperthyroidism and ophthalmopathy. Regions amplified from RNA transcripts were the TCR beta CDR3 regions. The primer set for the first-round RT-PCR of the TCR CDR3 was HTBI. TCRdb ran MiXCR on the multiplex PCR reads and lists one entry per CDR3 protein. The table shows approximately 370,000 distinct CDR3 sequences, with approximately 18% occurring only once. Input material: blood. These receptors were obtained from a woman aged 30 to 39 with Graves' hyperthyroidism that later progressed to Graves' ophthalmopathy.

This clonotype was detected ten times or more. The chain has TRBV12-3 or TRBV12-4 and TRBJ2-7; 10 bases are a match to TRBD1. With V trimmed by 5 bases and J by 2 bases, 12 bases remained unmatched. The CDR3 spans 17 residues. The CDR3 DNA sequence: TGTGCCAGCAGTGAAGGGACAGGGGTTTTGTGGGCCTACGAGCAGTACTTC. The encoded protein is CASSEGTGVLWAYEQYF.

The chain uses TRBV6-1 and TRBJ1-5, with D unclear. This CDR3 has 16 residues. CDR1 and CDR2 from the germline V gene are MNHNS and SASEGT. The V end was cut by 1 base, the J end by 5 bases, with 15 bases between. The CDR3 protein is CASSEGVSDPDQPQHF. CDR3 coding DNA: TGTGCCAGCAGTGAAGGGGTCTCGGACCCCGATCAGCCCCAGCATTTT.

This chain's CDR3 is CATSPPGAYNEQFF. CDR3 in DNA: TGTGCCACCAGTCCCCCGGGAGCCTACAATGAGCAGTTCTTC. The J gene is TRBJ2-1, the V gene TRBV24-1; TRBD2 is a possible D gene (6 bases). The CDR3 sequence is 14 residues long. Trimming shortened V by 6 bases and J by 2 bases, and 10 bases separated the two germline ends. Germline-derived CDR1 and CDR2 are KGHDR and SFDVKD.

At least ten counts were recorded for this clonotype. The V and J genes are TRBV28 and TRBJ2-5; D call uncertain. This CDR3 comprises 13 residues. Trimming removed 2 bases from V and 5 bases from J, with 9 bases in between. Germline V gives CDR1 MDHEN, CDR2 SYDVKM. In DNA form, the CDR3 reads TGTGCCAGCAGTTTACCGGCATTGGAGACCCAGTACTTC. Protein: CASSLPALETQYF.

This clonotype was counted ten times or more. The chain couples TRBV20-1 to TRBJ1-1; tentative D call: TRBD1 (5 bases). This CDR3 has 15 amino acids. V shed 2 bases and J shed 4 bases, with 17 bases lying between them. Germline V gene lookup returns CDR1 DFQATT and CDR2 SNEGSKA (reference sequence). CDR3 DNA: TGCAGTGCTAGACGCCGCTCGACAGTTAGCACTGAAGCTTTCTTT. This codes for CSARRRSTVSTEAFF.

This clonotype has only a few counts. For the CDR3, the DNA is TGTGCCAGCTCTCCGGGCTACTCTGGAAACACCATATATTTT. This translates into CASSPGYSGNTIYF. The chain is built from TRBV6-2 or TRBV6-3 and TRBJ1-3; D remains ambiguous. The length of the CDR3 is 14 residues. Germline loops: CDR1 MNHEY, CDR2 SVGEGT. V was trimmed by 8 bases and J by 0 bases, leaving 11 bases between them.

CDR3 coding DNA: TGTGCCAGCAGTATTGACAGGGTACGAAATTCACCCCTCCACTTT. Its protein is CASSIDRVRNSPLHF. The chain employs TRBV12-3 or TRBV12-4 and TRBJ1-6, with TRBD1 matching 7 bases. There are 15 residues in the CDR3. With V trimmed by 5 bases and J by 7 bases, 8 bases remained unmatched.

In this sample, this clonotype turned up a few times. The chain carries TRBV7-8 and TRBJ2-1; no firm D call. This CDR3 has 15 amino acids. Germline assignment: CDR1 SGHVS and CDR2 FQNEAQ. V dropped 5 bases and J dropped 0 bases, with 11 bases sitting between them. CDR3 DNA: TGTGCCAGCAGCCCCGGGCCTGACTCCTACAATGAGCAGTTCTTC. This codes for CASSPGPDSYNEQFF.

The V gene is TRBV6-5, the J gene TRBJ2-1; a weak D match, TRBD2 (6 bases). The V end was cut by 1 base, the J end by 9 bases, with 13 bases between. Germline CDR1 is MNHEY and CDR2 is SVGAGI. CDR3 size: 14 residues. CDR3 protein: CASSYWGVPSEQFF. For the CDR3, the DNA is TGTGCCAGCAGTTACTGGGGGGTTCCGAGTGAGCAGTTCTTC.

At least ten counts were recorded for this clonotype. The chain joins TRBV6-2 or TRBV6-3 to TRBJ2-1; no firm D call. The germline V and J ends were trimmed by 7 bases and 3 bases, with 13 bases remaining between them. The length of the CDR3 is 14 residues. The V gene's germline CDR1 is MNHEY and CDR2 SVGEGT. The CDR3 sequence: CASTEGTDYNEQFF. CDR3 nucleotides: TGTGCCAGCACCGAAGGAACGGACTACAATGAGCAGTTCTTC.

The rearrangement uses TRBV20-1 and TRBJ1-5; D is ambiguous. There are 16 residues in the CDR3. V lost 3 bases and J 0 bases, leaving 15 bases between the germline ends. Looked up from germline, CDR1 is DFQATT and CDR2 is SNEGSKA (reference sequence). For the CDR3, the DNA is TGCAGTGCTAGCCGGGGAGGGCAAGATAGCAATCAGCCCCAGCATTTT. This sequence encodes CSASRGGQDSNQPQHF.

This clonotype was seen at least ten times. The V gene is TRBV12-3 or TRBV12-4, the J gene TRBJ2-7, with 9 bases lining up with TRBD1. J lost 2 bases, V lost 5 bases, and 10 bases had no gene match. The CDR3 runs 16 residues. The CDR3 loop reads CASSHPGQGRTYEQYF. The CDR3 region has the DNA TGTGCCAGCAGTCACCCCGGACAGGGGCGCACCTACGAGCAGTACTTC.

This chain uses TRBV12-3 or TRBV12-4 with TRBJ1-6; 7 nucleotides match TRBD1. The J segment lost 7 bases and the V segment lost 2 bases, leaving 2 bases of the junction unmatched. The CDR3 extends over 14 amino acids. This CDR3 reads CASSLKGANSPLHF. DNA for the CDR3: TGTGCCAGCAGTTTAAAGGGGGCGAATTCACCCCTCCACTTT.

A word on this clonotype: A much larger clone is a single base away; this may be a read error. The V call is TRBV27, the J call TRBJ1-2, with a tentative D call TRBD1 (5 bases). Trimming removed 5 bases from V and 3 bases from J, with 13 bases in between. Germline V gives CDR1 MNHEY, CDR2 SMNVEV (reference sequence). The CDR3 covers 14 residues. The chain's CDR3 is CASSLPGYDYGYTF. DNA for the CDR3: TGTGCCAGCAGTCTCCCAGGGTACGACTATGGCTACACCTTC.

The chain joins TRBV20-1 to TRBJ1-1; a possible D gene is TRBD1 (5 bases). CDR3 length equals 12 residues. The germline V gene encodes CDR1 DFQATT and CDR2 SNEGSKA (reference sequence). With 5 bases removed from V and 1 base from J, the gap between germline ends came to 8 bases. For the CDR3, the DNA is TGCAGTGCTGGGACGGAGAACACTGAAGCTTTCTTT. This encodes CSAGTENTEAFF.

The chain combines TRBV12-3 or TRBV12-4 with TRBJ1-5; 9 nucleotides agree with TRBD1. The CDR3 runs 14 residues. Germline trimming cut 4 bases from V and 7 bases from J; bases unmatched to any gene: 5. The CDR3 is CASSSTGGRQPQHF. The CDR3, as DNA: TGTGCCAGCAGTTCCACAGGGGGCCGGCAGCCCCAGCATTTT.

Worth noting for this clonotype: A much larger clone sits a single nucleotide away, making a read error possible. CDR3: CATSVWRVLDEQFF. In nucleotides, the CDR3 is TGTGCCACCTCGGTCTGGAGGGTTCTCGATGAGCAGTTCTTC. The chain combines TRBV18 with TRBJ2-1; D may be TRBD2 (6 bases). V lost 10 bases, J lost 8 bases, and 21 bases lay in between. The CDR3 is 14 residues long. Germline V lookup: CDR1 KGHSH, CDR2 LQKENI. Filled out from reference TRBV18 and TRBJ2-1, the complete variable domain reads NAGVMQNPRHLVRRRGQEARLRCSPMKGHSHVYWYRQLPEEGLKFMVYLQKENIIDESGMPKERFSAEFPKEGPSILRIQQVVRGDSAAYFCATSVWRVLDEQFFGPGTRLTVL.

This clonotype appeared many times. The rearrangement uses TRBV18 and TRBJ2-2, with a possible D match to TRBD2 (6 bases). The CDR3 extends over 14 amino acids. Germline CDR1 and CDR2: KGHSH and LQKENI. V was pared by 3 bases and J by 7 bases, with 12 bases between. The CDR3 region is CASSPEGYIGELFF. The CDR3 DNA reads as TGTGCCAGCTCACCGGAGGGCTATATCGGGGAGCTGTTTTTT.

The chain carries TRBV6-1 and TRBJ2-3, with TRBD2 as a possible D gene (7 bases). The CDR3 covers 16 residues. Between the trimmed V and J ends, which lost 8 bases and 4 bases, there was a span of 22 bases. Germline V gene lookup returns CDR1 MNHNS and CDR2 SASEGT. The CDR3 DNA reads as TGTGCCAGCGAGGGGGGGAGGCGGACACTAGCAGATACGCAGTATTTT. It encodes CASEGGRRTLADTQYF.

The CDR3 DNA sequence: TGTGCCAGCAGCTTAGTAGAAGGCGAAAAACTGTTTTTT. Translated: CASSLVEGEKLFF. The chain employs TRBV7-9 and TRBJ1-4; D gene uncertain. Germline V CDR1 and CDR2: SEHNR, FQNEAQ (reference sequence). The CDR3 sequence is 13 residues long. V gave up 1 base and J gave up 8 bases, with 8 bases separating them.

This clonotype was seen ten or more times. V usage is TRBV7-9 and J usage is TRBJ2-1; a possible D gene is TRBD1 (6 bases). The CDR3 sequence is 14 residues long. Per the germline V gene, CDR1 is SEHNR and CDR2 is FQNEAQ (reference sequence). V lost 0 bases and J lost 3, with 6 bases in between. The CDR3: CASSLATGYNEQFF. CDR3 DNA: TGTGCCAGCAGCTTAGCGACAGGCTACAATGAGCAGTTCTTC. Looking up the rest from reference TRBV7-9 and TRBJ2-1 gives the full variable domain: DTGVSQNPRHKITKRGQNVTFRCDPISEHNRLYWYRQTLGQGPEFLTYFQNEAQLEKSRLLSDRFSAERPKGSFSTLEIQRTEQGDSAMYLCASSLATGYNEQFFGPGTRLTVL.

The sample holds a few counts of this clonotype. The chain combines TRBV3-1 with TRBJ2-6, with a tentative D call TRBD2 (5 bases). Germline lookup yields CDR1 LGHDT and CDR2 YNNKEL (reference sequence). The V end was cut by 4 bases, the J end by 2 bases, with 24 bases between. The CDR3 extends over 20 amino acids. CDR3 coding DNA: TGTGCCAGCAGCCCCCCGGGATCGCTCCGAGGCCGGGCTGGGGCCAACGTCCTGACTTTC. Its translation is CASSPPGSLRGRAGANVLTF.

CDR3 coding DNA: TGTGCCAGCAGCGGTTGGAGGGAGCTCGCGTACGAGCAGTACGTC. It is translated as CASSGWRELAYEQYV. This rearrangement joins TRBV11-2 to TRBJ2-7, with a weak D call TRBD2 (6 bases). Germline V gives CDR1 SGHAT, CDR2 FQNNGV. CDR3 length equals 15 residues. V lost 5 bases, J lost 4 bases, and 18 bases lay in between.

The chain employs TRBV7-3 and TRBJ2-3; D gene ambiguous. Germline CDR1 reads SGHTA; CDR2 reads FQGTGA. V gave up 5 bases and J gave up 0 bases, with 12 bases separating them. The CDR3 is 15 amino acids. The CDR3 sequence: CASSEALSSTDTQYF. CDR3 sequence (DNA): TGTGCCAGCAGCGAAGCCTTATCTAGCACAGATACGCAGTATTTT.